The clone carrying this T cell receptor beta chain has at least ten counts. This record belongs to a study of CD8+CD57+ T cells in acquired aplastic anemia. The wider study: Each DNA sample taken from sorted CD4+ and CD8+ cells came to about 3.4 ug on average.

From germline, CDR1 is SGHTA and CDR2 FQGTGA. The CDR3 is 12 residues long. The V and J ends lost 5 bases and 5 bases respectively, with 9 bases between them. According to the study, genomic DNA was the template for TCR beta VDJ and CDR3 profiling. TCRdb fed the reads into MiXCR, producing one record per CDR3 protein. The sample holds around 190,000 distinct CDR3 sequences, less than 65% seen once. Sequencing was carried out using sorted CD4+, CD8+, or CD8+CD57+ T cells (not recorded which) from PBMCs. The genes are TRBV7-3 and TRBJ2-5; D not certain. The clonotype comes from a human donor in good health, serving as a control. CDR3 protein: CASSPTGETQYF. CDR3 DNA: TGTGCCAGCAGCCCCACCGGGGAGACCCAGTACTTC.